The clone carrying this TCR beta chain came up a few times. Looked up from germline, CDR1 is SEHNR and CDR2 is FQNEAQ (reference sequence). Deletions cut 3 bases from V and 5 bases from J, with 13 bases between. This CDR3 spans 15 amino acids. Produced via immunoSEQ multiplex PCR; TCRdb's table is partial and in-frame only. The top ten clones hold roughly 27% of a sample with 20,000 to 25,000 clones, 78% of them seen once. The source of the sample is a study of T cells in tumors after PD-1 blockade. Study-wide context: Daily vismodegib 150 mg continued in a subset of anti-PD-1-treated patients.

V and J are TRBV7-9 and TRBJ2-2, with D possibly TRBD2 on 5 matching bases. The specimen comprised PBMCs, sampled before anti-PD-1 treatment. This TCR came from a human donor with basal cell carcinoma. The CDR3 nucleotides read TGTGCCAGCAGCTTGAGATCCGGGGAGACCGGGGAGCTGTTTTTT. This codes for CASSLRSGETGELFF.